The clone carrying this T cell receptor beta chain was found many times. TCRdb reprocessed the RT-PCR reads with MiXCR, giving one entry per CDR3 protein. The sample comprises some 880,000 distinct CDR3 sequences, roughly 18% of which are singletons, and approximately 5.9% rests with the top ten. The sample belongs to a study of patients and donors after allogeneic stem cell transplantation. Trimming removed 6 bases at V and 1 base at J, with 16 bases between. CDR3 size: 15 residues. Germline CDR1 is SGHDT and CDR2 is YYEEEE. Sequencing was carried out using blood, either unsorted or a sorted T cell fraction (not recorded which). V and J are TRBV5-6 and TRBJ2-5, with D uncertain. This clonotype was obtained from a human donor who was either an allogeneic HSCT recipient or a stem cell or donor lymphocyte infusion donor (not recorded which). It is not recorded whose cells these are; they may come from a transplant donor. Here the CDR3 DNA reads TGTGCCAGCACATACCTAGAAAGCAGCCAAGAGACCCAGTACTTC. This translates into CASTYLESSQETQYF.